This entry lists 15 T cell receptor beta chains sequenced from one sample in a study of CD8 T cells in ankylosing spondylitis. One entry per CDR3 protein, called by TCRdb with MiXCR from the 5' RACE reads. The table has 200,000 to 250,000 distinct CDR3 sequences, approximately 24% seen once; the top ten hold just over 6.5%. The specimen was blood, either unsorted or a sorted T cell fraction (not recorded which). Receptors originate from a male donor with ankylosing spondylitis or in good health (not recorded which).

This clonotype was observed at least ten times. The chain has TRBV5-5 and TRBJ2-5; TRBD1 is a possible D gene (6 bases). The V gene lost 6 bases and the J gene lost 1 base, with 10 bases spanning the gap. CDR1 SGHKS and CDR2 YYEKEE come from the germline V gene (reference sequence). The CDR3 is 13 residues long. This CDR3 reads CASTRDTQETQYF. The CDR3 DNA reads TGTGCCAGCACTCGGGACACCCAAGAGACCCAGTACTTC.

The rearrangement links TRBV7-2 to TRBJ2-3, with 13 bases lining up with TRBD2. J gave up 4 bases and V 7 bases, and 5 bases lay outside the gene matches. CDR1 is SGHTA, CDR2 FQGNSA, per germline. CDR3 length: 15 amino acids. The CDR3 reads CASTTSGRGADTQYF. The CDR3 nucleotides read TGTGCCAGCACTACTAGCGGGAGGGGAGCAGATACGCAGTATTTT.

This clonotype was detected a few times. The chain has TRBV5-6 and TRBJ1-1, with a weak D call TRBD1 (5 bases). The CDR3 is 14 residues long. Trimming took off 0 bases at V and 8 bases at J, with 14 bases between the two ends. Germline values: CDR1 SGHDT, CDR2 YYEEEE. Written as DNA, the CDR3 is TGTGCCAGCAGCTTGGTATCGGGGGATCAGGAAGCTTTCTTT. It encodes CASSLVSGDQEAFF. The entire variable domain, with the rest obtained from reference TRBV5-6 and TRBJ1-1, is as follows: DAGVTQSPTHLIKTRGQQVTLRCSPKSGHDTVSWYQQALGQGPQFIFQYYEEEERQRGNFPDRFSGHQFPNYSSELNVNALLLGDSALYLCASSLVSGDQEAFFGQGTRLTVV.

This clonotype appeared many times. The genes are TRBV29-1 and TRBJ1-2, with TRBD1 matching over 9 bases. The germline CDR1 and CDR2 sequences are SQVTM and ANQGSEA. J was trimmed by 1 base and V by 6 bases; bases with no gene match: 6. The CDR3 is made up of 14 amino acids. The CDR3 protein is CSVDRDRVNYGYTF. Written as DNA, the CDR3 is TGCAGCGTAGACCGGGACAGGGTTAACTATGGCTACACCTTC.

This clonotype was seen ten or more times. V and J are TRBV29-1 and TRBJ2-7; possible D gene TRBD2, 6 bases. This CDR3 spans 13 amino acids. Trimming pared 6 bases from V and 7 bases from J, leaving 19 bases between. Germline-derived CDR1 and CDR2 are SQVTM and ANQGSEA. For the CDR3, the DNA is TGCAGCGTCCAGAGTAGCGGAGGTTTAGAGCAGTACTTC. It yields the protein CSVQSSGGLEQYF.

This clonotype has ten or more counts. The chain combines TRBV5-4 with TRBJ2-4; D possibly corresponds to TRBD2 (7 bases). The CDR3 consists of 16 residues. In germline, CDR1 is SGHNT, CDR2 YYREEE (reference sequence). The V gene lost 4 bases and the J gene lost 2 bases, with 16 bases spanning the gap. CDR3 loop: CASSQGGAKSKNIQYF. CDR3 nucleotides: TGTGCCAGCAGCCAAGGGGGGGCCAAGTCCAAAAACATTCAGTACTTC.

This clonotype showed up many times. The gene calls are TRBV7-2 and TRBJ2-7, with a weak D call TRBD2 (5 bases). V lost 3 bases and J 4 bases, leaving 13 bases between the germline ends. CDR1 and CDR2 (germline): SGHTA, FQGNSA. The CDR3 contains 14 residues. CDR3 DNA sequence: TGTGCCAGCAGCTTGGTACGGGGTGGGTACGAGCAGTACTTC. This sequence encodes CASSLVRGGYEQYF.

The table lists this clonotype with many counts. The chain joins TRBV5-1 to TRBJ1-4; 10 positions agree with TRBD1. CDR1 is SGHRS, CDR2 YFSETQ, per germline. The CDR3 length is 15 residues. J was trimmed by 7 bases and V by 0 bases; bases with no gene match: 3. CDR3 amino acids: CASSLDGQGGEKLFF. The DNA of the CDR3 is TGCGCCAGCAGCTTGGACGGACAGGGGGGTGAAAAACTGTTTTTT.

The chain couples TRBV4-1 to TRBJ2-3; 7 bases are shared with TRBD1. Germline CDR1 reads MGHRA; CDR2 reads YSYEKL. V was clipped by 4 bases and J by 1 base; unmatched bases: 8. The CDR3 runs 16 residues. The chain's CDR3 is CASSLFAGQGTDTQYF. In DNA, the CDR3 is TGCGCCAGCAGCCTCTTCGCCGGACAGGGCACAGATACGCAGTATTTT.

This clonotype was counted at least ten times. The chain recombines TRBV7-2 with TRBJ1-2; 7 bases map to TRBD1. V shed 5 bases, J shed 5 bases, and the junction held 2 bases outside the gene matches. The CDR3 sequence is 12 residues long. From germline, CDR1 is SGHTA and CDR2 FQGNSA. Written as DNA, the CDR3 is TGTGCCAGCAGCGCACAGGGGTATGGCTACACCTTC. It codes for CASSAQGYGYTF.

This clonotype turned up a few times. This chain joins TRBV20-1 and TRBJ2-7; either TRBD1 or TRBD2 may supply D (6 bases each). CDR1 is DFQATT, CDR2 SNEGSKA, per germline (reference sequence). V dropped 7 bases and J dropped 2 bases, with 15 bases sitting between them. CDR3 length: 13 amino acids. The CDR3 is CSVPTGGPYEQYF. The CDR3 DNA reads TGCAGTGTTCCGACAGGAGGGCCCTACGAGCAGTACTTC.

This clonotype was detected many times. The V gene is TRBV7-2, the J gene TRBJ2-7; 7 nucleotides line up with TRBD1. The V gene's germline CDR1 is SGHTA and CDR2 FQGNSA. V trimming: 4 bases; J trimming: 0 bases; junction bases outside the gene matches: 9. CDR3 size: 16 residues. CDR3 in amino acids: CASSWAGTEGSYEQYF. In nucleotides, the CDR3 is TGTGCCAGCAGCTGGGCCGGGACAGAGGGCTCCTACGAGCAGTACTTC.

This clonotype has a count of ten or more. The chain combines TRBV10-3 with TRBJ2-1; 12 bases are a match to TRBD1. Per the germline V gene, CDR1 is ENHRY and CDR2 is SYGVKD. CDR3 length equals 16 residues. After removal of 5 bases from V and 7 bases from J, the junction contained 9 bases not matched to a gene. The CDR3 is CAISITGQGAKNEQFF. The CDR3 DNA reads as TGTGCCATCAGTATAACGGGACAGGGGGCGAAAAATGAGCAGTTCTTC.

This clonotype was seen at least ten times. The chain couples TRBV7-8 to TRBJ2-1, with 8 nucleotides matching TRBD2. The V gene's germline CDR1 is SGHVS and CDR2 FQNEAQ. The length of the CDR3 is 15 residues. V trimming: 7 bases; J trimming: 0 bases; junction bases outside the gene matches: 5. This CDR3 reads CASMDGRASYNEQFF. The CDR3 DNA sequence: TGTGCCAGCATGGACGGGAGGGCCTCCTACAATGAGCAGTTCTTC.

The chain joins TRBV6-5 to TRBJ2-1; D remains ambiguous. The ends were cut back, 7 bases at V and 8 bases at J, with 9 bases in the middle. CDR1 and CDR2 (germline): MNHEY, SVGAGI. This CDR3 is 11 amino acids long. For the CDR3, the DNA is TGTGCCAGCATCCTAGGCGATGAGCAGTTCTTC. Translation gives CASILGDEQFF.